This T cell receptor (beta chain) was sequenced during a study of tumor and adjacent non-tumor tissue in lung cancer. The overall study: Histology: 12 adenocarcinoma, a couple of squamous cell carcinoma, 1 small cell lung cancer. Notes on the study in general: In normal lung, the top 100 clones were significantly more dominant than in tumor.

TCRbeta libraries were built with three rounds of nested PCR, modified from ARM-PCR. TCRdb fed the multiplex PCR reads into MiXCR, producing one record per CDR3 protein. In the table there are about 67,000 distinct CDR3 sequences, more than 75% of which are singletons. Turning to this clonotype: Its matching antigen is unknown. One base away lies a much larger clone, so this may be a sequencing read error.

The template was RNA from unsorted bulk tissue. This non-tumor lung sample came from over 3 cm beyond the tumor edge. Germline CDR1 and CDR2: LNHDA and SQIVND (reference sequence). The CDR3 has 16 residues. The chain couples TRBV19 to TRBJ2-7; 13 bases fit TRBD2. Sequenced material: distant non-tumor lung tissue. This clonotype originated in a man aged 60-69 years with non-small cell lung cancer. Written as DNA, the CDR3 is TGTGCCGGTAGTGCAGAATGGACTAGCGGGAGCTACGAGCAGTACTTC. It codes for CAGSAEWTSGSYEQYF.